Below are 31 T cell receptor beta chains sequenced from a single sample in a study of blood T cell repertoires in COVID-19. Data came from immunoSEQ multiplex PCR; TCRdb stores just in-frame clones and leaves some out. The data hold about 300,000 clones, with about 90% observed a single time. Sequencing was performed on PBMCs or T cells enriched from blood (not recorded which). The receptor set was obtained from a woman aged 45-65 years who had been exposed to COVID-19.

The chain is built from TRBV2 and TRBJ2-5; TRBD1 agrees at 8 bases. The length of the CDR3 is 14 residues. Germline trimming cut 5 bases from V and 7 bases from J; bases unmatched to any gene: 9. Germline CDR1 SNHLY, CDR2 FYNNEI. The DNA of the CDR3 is TGTGCCAGCAGTAGGGACAGGACCTTGGGGACCCAGTACTTC. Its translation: CASSRDRTLGTQYF.

CDR3 amino acids: CASSSRVAKNIQYF. CDR3 coding DNA: TGTGCCAGCAGCTCCCGAGTAGCCAAAAACATTCAGTACTTC. This chain links TRBV5-6 with TRBJ2-4; D is uncertain. Germline loops: CDR1 SGHDT, CDR2 YYEEEE. This CDR3 region has 14 residues. V lost 3 bases and J 0 bases, leaving 7 bases between the germline ends.

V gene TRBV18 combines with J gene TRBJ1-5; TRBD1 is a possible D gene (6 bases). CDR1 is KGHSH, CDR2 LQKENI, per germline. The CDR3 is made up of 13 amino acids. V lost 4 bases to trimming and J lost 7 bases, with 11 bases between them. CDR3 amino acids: CASSHTDSQPQHF. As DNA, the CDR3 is TGTGCCAGCTCACACACGGACAGCCAGCCCCAGCATTTT.

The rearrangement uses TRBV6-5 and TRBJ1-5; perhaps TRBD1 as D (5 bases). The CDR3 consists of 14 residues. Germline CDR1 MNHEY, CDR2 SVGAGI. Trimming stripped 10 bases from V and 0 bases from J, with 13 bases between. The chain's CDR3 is CATSATDSNQPQHF. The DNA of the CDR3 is TGTGCCACATCTGCGACAGATAGCAATCAGCCCCAGCATTTT.

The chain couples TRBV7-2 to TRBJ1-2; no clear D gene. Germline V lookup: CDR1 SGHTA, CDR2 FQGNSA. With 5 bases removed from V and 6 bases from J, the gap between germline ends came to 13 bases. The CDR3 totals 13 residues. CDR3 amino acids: CASSLLISDGYTF. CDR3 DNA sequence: TGTGCCAGCAGCCTCCTTATAAGCGATGGCTACACCTTC.

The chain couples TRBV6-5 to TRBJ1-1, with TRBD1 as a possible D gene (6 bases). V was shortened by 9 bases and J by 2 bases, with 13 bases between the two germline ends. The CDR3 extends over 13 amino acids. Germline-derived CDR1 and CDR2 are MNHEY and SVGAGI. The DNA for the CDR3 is TGTGCCAGTACAGGGTTTCTTAACACTGAAGCTTTCTTT. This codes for CASTGFLNTEAFF.

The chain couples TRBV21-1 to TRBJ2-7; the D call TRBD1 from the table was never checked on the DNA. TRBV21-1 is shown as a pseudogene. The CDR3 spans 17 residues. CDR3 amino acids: CASSKEFHSWAYYEQYF. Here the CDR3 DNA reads TGTGCCAGCAGCAAAGAATTCCATTCTTGGGCTTACTACGAGCAGTACTTC.

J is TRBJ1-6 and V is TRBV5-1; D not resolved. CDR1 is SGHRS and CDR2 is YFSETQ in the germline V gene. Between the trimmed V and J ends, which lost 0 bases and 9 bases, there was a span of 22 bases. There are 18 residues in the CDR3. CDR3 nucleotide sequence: TGCGCCAGCAGCTTGGCCGAAGGCGCAACGAGAGGTGGTTCACCCCTCCACTTT. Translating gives CASSLAEGATRGGSPLHF.

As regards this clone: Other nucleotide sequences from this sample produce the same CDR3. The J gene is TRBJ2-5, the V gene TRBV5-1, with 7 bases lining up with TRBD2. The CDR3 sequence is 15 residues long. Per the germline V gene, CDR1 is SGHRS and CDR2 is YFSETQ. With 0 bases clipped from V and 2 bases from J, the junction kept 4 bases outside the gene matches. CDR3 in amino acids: CASSLGPGGQETQYF. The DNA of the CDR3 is TGCGCCAGCAGCTTGGGCCCCGGGGGGCAAGAGACCCAGTACTTC.

CDR3 loop: CASSAGHTTEAFF. For the CDR3, the DNA is TGTGCCAGCAGTGCGGGACACACGACTGAAGCTTTCTTT. V usage is TRBV25-1 and J usage is TRBJ1-1; perhaps TRBD1 as D (6 bases). The CDR3 is 13 residues long. The V gene's germline CDR1 is MGHDK and CDR2 SYGVNS. Deletions cut 4 bases from V and 5 bases from J, with 11 bases between.

CDR3 in DNA: TGTGCCAGCAGCCAAGGGGGACAGGGCTTCGGCTACACCTTC. Its protein product is CASSQGGQGFGYTF. The chain couples TRBV14 to TRBJ1-2; 9 nucleotides agree with TRBD1. Unmatched junction bases numbered 5, after V lost 1 base and J lost 8 bases. The CDR3 sequence is 14 residues long. Germline CDR1 is SGHDN and CDR2 is FVKESK.

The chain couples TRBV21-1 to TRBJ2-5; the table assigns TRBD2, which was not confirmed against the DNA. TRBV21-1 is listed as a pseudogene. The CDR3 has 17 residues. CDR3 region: CASSKRTSGDPRETQYF. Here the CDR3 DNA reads TGTGCCAGCAGCAAAAGAACTAGCGGGGACCCCAGGGAGACCCAGTACTTC.

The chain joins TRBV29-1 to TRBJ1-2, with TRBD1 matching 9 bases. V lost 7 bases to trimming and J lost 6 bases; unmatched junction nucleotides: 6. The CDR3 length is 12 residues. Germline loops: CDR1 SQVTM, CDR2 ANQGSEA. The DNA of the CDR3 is TGCAGCGCTTGGACAGGGGTGGATGGCTACACCTTC. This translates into CSAWTGVDGYTF.

CDR3 sequence reads: CATSDVGRGAFF. The CDR3 nucleotides are TGTGCCACCAGTGATGTGGGGCGCGGAGCTTTCTTT. The V gene is TRBV24-1, the J gene TRBJ1-1; a possible D gene is TRBD1 (5 bases). V was pared by 3 bases and J by 10 bases, with 11 bases between. This CDR3 region has 12 residues. Germline V gene sequence: CDR1 KGHDR, CDR2 SFDVKD.

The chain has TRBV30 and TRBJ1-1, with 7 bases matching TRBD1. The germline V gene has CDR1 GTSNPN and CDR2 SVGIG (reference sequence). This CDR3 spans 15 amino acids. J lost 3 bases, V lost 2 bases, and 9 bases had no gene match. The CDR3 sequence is CAWSWRQGIYTEAFF. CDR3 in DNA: TGTGCCTGGAGTTGGAGACAGGGAATATACACTGAAGCTTTCTTT.

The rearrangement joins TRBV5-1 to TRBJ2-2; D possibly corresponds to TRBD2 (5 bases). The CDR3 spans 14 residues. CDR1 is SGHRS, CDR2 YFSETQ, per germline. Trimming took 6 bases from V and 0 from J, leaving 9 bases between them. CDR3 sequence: CASTLGTNTGELFF. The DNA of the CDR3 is TGCGCCAGCACACTAGGGACGAACACCGGGGAGCTGTTTTTT.

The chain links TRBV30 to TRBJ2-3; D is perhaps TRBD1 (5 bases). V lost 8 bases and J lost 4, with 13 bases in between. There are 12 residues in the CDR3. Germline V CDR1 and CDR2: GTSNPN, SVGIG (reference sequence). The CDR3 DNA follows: TGTGCCGGGGATTGGGGCGCAGATACGCAGTATTTT. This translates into CAGDWGADTQYF.

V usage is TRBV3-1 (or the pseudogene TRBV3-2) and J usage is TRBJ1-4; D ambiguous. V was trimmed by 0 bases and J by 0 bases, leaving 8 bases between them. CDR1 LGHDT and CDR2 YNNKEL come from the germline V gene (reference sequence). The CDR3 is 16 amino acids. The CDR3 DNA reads TGTGCCAGCAGCCAAGATTGGACTGCAACTAATGAAAAACTGTTTTTT. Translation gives CASSQDWTATNEKLFF.

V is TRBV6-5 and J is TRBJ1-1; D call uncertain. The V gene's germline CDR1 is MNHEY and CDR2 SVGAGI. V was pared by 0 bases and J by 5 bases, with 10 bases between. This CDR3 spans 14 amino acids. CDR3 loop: CASSYSNRETEAFF. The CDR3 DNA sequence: TGTGCCAGCAGTTACTCGAATCGGGAGACTGAAGCTTTCTTT.

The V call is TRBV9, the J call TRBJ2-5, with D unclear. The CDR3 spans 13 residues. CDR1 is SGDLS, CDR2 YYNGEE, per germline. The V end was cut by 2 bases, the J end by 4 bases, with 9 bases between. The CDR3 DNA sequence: TGTGCCAGCAGCGTCGGTCCCCGAGAGACCCAGTACTTC. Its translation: CASSVGPRETQYF.

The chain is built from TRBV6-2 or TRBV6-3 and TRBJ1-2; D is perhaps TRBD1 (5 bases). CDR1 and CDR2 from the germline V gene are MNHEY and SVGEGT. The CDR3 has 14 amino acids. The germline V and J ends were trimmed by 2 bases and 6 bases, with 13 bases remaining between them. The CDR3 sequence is CASSYLGTVNGYTF. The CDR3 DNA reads TGTGCCAGCAGTTACCTTGGGACTGTGAATGGCTACACCTTC.

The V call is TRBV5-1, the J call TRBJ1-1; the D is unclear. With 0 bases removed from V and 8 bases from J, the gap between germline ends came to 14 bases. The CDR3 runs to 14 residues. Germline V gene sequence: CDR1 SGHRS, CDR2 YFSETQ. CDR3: CASSLGQAGPEAFF. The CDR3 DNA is TGCGCCAGCAGCTTGGGGCAGGCAGGCCCAGAAGCTTTCTTT.

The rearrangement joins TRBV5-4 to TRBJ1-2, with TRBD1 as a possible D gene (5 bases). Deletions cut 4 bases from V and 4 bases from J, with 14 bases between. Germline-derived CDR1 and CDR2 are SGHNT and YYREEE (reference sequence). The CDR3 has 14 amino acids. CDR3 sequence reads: CASSPTTGGYGYTF. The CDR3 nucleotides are TGTGCCAGCAGCCCAACAACAGGCGGCTATGGCTACACCTTC.

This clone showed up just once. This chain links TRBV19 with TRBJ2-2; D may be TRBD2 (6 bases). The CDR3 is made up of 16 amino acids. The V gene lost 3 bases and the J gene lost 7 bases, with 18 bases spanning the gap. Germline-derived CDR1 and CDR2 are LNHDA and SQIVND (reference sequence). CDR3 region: CASSMAGLFESGELFF. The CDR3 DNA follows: TGTGCCAGTAGTATGGCGGGACTTTTCGAGAGCGGGGAGCTGTTTTTT.

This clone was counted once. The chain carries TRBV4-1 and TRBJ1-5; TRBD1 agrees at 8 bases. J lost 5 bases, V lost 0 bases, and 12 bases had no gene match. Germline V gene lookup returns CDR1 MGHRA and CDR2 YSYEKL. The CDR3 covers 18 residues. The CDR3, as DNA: TGCGCCAGCAGCCAAGATGCAACGGACAGGGCCCCTTATCAGCCCCAGCATTTT. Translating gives CASSQDATDRAPYQPQHF.

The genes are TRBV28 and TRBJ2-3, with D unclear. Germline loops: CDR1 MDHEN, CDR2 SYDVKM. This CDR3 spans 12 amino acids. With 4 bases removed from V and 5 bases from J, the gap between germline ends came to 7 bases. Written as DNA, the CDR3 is TGTGCCAGCAGTTCGTTCGGAGATACGCAGTATTTT. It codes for CASSSFGDTQYF.

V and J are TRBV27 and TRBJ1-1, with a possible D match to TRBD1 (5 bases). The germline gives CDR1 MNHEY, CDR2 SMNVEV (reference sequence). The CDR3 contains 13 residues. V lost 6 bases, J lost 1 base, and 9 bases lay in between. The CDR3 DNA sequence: TGTGCCAGCAGAAGGACACGGAACACTGAAGCTTTCTTT. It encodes CASRRTRNTEAFF.

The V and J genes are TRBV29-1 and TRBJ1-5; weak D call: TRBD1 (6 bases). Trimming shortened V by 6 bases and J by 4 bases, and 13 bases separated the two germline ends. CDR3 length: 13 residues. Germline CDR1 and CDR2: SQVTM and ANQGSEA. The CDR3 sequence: CSVRDKMNQPQHF. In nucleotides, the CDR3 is TGCAGCGTACGGGACAAAATGAATCAGCCCCAGCATTTT.

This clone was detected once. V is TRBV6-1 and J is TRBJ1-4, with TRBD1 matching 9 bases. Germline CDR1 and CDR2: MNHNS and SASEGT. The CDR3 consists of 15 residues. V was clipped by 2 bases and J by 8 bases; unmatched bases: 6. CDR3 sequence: CASSELGTGKEKLFF. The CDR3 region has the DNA TGTGCCAGCAGTGAACTAGGGACAGGGAAGGAAAAACTGTTTTTT.

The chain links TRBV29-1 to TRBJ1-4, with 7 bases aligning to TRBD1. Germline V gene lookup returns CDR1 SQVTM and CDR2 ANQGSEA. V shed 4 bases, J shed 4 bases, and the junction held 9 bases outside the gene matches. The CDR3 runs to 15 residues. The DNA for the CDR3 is TGCAGCGTTGCGTATACGGCAGGGGGTAATGAAAAACTGTTTTTT. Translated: CSVAYTAGGNEKLFF.

Written as DNA, the CDR3 is TGTGCCAGCTCTCACAGGGAAGGCTACACCTTC. Encoded protein: CASSHREGYTF. The J gene is TRBJ1-2, the V gene TRBV18; a weak D match, TRBD1 (6 bases). V lost 6 bases, J lost 8 bases, and 10 bases lay in between. The CDR3 spans 11 residues. Germline assignment: CDR1 KGHSH and CDR2 LQKENI.